Below, one T cell receptor (beta chain) is given with its context. Its target is not known. Samples with a second dose at about 4 or about 12 weeks were pooled together. Germline CDR1 reads MNHEY; CDR2 reads SVGAGI. The V and J ends lost 6 bases and 3 bases, in that order; junction bases with no gene match: 5. The CDR3 totals 13 residues. This sample is drawn from a study of T cell responses to AZD1222 COVID-19 vaccine. Study-level points and caveats: Receipt of two AZD1222 doses was followed by a rise in Spike-specific TCR breadth and depth.

Libraries were prepared by immunoSEQ multiplex PCR; TCRdb keeps only in-frame clonotypes and omits some of them. The sample holds roughly 190,000 clones, roughly nine tenths seen once. The specimen was peripheral blood, collected 28 days after the second AZD1222 dose. This clonotype was sampled from an adult who received the AZD1222 COVID-19 vaccine. The chain couples TRBV6-5 to TRBJ2-7, with 7 bases that match TRBD1. The CDR3 protein is CASRHRDSYEQYF. The CDR3 DNA reads TGTGCCAGCAGGCATCGGGACAGCTACGAGCAGTACTTC.